This T cell receptor (beta chain) was found in a study of T cell repertoires in cytomegalovirus infection. MiXCR was run by TCRdb on the reads, yielding one entry per CDR3 protein. The sample lists 700,000 to 850,000 distinct CDR3 sequences, about 30% seen once, with roughly an eighth in the top ten. This clonotype has a handful of counts. The antigen is unknown. Study results and limitations: HLA-C-restricted CMV clonotypes gave the most frequent clonotype in two of eight donors.

V was trimmed by 3 bases and J by 0 bases, leaving 18 bases between them. There are 18 residues in the CDR3. Germline V lookup: CDR1 KGHDR, CDR2 SFDVKD. Sequencing was performed on cultured CD8+ T cells from PBMCs, taken from culture after CMV antigen stimulation. This TCR was recovered from a human donor in good health (CMV status not recorded). Some clones in this sample may be carry-over from other donors' samples. V usage is TRBV24-1 and J usage is TRBJ2-3; D unresolved. CDR3 in DNA: TGTGCCACCAGTGATCCCTTACCCCGTGGGCGGAGCACAGATACGCAGTATTTT. Residues: CATSDPLPRGRSTDTQYF.